This TCR beta chain originates from a study of early T cells in non-severe SARS-CoV-2 infection. Study-level information: Bulk RNA taken from unsorted whole blood was sequenced, leaving chains unpaired.

Individual cDNA molecules were tagged with unique molecular identifiers, the study reported. TCRdb independently ran MiXCR on the 5' RACE reads; one entry per CDR3 protein. The sample has about 59,000 distinct CDR3 sequences; over 10% are singletons. Study-wide points: Anti-spike CD8 responses were favored in VDJdb matching, and private and CD4 specificities were missed.

The table lists this clonotype with a few counts. Its antigen is not known. This clonotype was obtained from an adult who was a healthcare worker with PCR-confirmed SARS-CoV-2 infection or an uninfected control (not recorded which). The source material was whole blood, sampled at baseline.

CDR3 nucleotides: TGTGCCAGCAGCCAAGATATGGTGACGAGAAACACCATATATTTT. This codes for CASSQDMVTRNTIYF. The genes are TRBV14 and TRBJ1-3; D remains unclear. This CDR3 contains 15 residues. V was cut by 0 bases and J by 5 bases, with 11 bases left in between. From germline, CDR1 is SGHDN and CDR2 FVKESK.